This TCR beta chain was observed in a study of T cell responses to AZD1222 COVID-19 vaccine. Study details: Second-dose intervals of approximately 4 or approximately 12 weeks were pooled. General study points: Regions left unmutated in variants are reportedly the target of nearly half of spike-specific TCRs. Scientists sampled the repertoires only once the peak T cell response had passed. Females made up more of the donors, who were largely white British, and clonal diversity may have come out too low.

In regard to this clone: No antigen is known for it.

Germline lookup yields CDR1 LGHDT and CDR2 YNNKEL (reference sequence). The CDR3 is 15 residues long. V was clipped by 4 bases and J by 4 bases; unmatched bases: 4. Here immunoSEQ multiplex PCR was the method, and the copy in TCRdb shows in-frame clones only, minus some. The sample holds tens of thousands of clones, 85% seen once. The sample here was peripheral blood, taken on day 0 of AZD1222 vaccination. The chain is built from TRBV3-1 (or the pseudogene TRBV3-2) and TRBJ2-1, with 10 bases lining up with TRBD2. This clonotype was sampled from an adult in good health. The DNA of the CDR3 is TGTGCCAGCAGCCCCCGGACTAGCGGTTACAATGAGCAGTTCTTC. This gives the protein CASSPRTSGYNEQFF.